The sequence of this T cell receptor beta chain was determined in a study of T-cell memory formation after mild COVID-19 (dated by TCRdb to about 2021). Regarding the research as a whole: TCR sequence clusters from the two donors were found to be largely donor specific. T-cell clones expanding and contracting after mild COVID-19 in a couple of donors were tracked by longitudinal TCRalpha and TCRbeta repertoire sequencing. Two young, previously healthy adult volunteers made up the cohort, one male and one female.

Details on this clonotype: Its antigen specificity is not known. Per-base qualities were not stored, and no clone one base away is much larger.

General findings and caveats noted by the study authors: Some responding clones were detected in pre-infection memory, which suggested that pre-existing cross-reactive memory T cells had joined the SARS-CoV-2 response. Clones that contracted from day 15 to 85 showed balanced CD4/CD8 phenotypes, whereas a second wave of clones that expanded from day 15 to 37 leaned towards CD4+. The study covered only a couple of mild cases, and larger cohorts including severe cases with pre-infection samples were considered necessary. SARS-CoV-2 specificity of the second-wave clones peaking on day 37 was not confirmed. Contracting CD4+ clones were found mainly in CM and EM memory subsets, while CD8+ clones were enriched in EMRA.

Ficoll-Paque density gradient centrifugation was the method used to isolate PBMCs. TCRdb records Illumina NovaSeq 6000 as the sequencer. TCRalpha and TCRbeta cDNA libraries were built by 5'RACE with constant-segment primers, adding sample barcodes and unique molecular identifiers. RNA was extracted from every sample with Trizol reagent. The libraries were amplified in two PCR steps, and the second step added a second sample barcode and Illumina TruSeq adapters. Libraries were sequenced on an Illumina NovaSeq with 2 x 150 bp paired-end reads. The paper's processing steps were these. Reads were demultiplexed and collapsed into UMI-guided consensus sequences with migec v1.2.7. Using mixcr v2.1.11, UMI consensuses were aligned to TRA and TRB V and J templates and then assembled into clonotypes. A clonotype was counted as expanded or contracted only if both edgeR and NoisET called the change significant, with noise models trained on biological replicates. edgeR calls used a false discovery rate-adjusted p below 0.01 and a log2 fold-change threshold of 1. As an exploratory analysis of dynamics, PCA with hierarchical clustering was applied to max-normalized trajectories of the 1000 most abundant clonotypes. Separately sequenced CD4+ and CD8+ repertoires were used to assign the CD4 or CD8 phenotype of responding clones. TCRdb cleaned the public reads at Q25 with fastp, built clones with MiXCR and kept in-frame beta chains. For every CDR3 protein sequence, its rows merge into one entry that carries the most common genes and DNA. For this entry, the V and J calls and clone size follow TCRdb and not the study's own pipeline. In all, the sample holds fewer than 400,000 distinct CDR3 sequences, and around 13% of those were seen once. About 21% of the sample is taken by the ten largest.

This receptor was taken from a man younger than 35 who had mild COVID-19 (a few samples of this study predate the infection). The sample titles of this study are shuffled in the database, so cell type and time point are left out; the donor was told from shared clones. The sample taken for sequencing was PBMCs or a T cell subset sorted from them (not recorded which).

Here is the DNA: TGCGCCAGCAGCGAAAACGGTATTGGAAACACCATATATTTT. Translation gives CASSENGIGNTIYF. The V gene is TRBV5-1 and the J gene is TRBJ1-3, with the identity of the D gene unclear. The germline V gene sets CDR1 to SGHRS and CDR2 to YFSETQ. A distance of 11 bases separates the germline ends of V and J, which lose 4 bases and 3 bases respectively. Including the terminal cysteine and phenylalanine, the CDR3 comprises 14 residues. Only the CDR3 DNA stays, 42 bases, in frame from base 1.